This entry concerns a single T cell receptor (beta chain). As yet, its antigen is unknown. The data belong to a study of T cell repertoires in cytomegalovirus infection. The ends lost 7 bases at V and 8 bases at J; junction bases unmatched: 12. The CDR3 runs 14 residues. Germline-derived CDR1 and CDR2 are MNHNS and SASEGT. TCRdb used MiXCR to reprocess the reads, holding one entry per CDR3 protein. The sample includes some 800,000 distinct CDR3 sequences, about 29% seen only once; the top ten take roughly 13%. The sample consisted of cultured CD8+ T cells from PBMCs, taken from culture after CMV antigen stimulation. This chain links TRBV6-1 with TRBJ1-2; 8 nucleotides align to TRBD1. The receptor was derived from a human donor in good health (CMV status not recorded). Some clones in this sample may be carry-over from other donors' samples. In nucleotides, the CDR3 is TGTGCCAGCACCCCTGGGACAGGCCTGGAGGGCTACACCTTC. Translated, it gives CASTPGTGLEGYTF.